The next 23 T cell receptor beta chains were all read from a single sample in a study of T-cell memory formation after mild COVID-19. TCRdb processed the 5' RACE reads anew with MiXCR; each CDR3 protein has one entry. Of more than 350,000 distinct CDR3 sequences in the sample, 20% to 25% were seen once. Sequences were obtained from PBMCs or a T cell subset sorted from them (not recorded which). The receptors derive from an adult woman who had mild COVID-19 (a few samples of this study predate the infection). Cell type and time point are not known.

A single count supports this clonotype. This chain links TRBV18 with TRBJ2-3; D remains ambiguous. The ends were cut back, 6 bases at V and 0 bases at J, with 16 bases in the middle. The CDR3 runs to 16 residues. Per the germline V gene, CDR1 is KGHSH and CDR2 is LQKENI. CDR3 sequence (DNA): TGTGCCAGCTCCCGCCCCGTGGCAGCCAGCACAGATACGCAGTATTTT. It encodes CASSRPVAASTDTQYF.

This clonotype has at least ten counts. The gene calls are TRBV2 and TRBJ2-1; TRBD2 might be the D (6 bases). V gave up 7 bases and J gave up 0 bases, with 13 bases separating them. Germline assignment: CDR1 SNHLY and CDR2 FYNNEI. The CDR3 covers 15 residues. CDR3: CASNWGGSSYNEQFF. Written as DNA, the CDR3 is TGTGCCAGCAATTGGGGAGGAAGCTCCTACAATGAGCAGTTCTTC.

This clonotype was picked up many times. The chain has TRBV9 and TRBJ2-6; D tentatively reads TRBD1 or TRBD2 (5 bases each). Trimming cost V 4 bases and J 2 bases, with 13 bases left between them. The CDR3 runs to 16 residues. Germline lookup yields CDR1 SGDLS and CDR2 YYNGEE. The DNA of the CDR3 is TGTGCCAGCAGCCCACGCGTGGGGGCTGGGGCCAACGTCCTGACTTTC. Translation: CASSPRVGAGANVLTF.

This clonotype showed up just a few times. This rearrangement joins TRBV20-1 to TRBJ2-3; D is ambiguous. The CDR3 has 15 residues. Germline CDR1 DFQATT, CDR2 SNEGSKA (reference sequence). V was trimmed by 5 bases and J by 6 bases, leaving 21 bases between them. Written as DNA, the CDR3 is TGCAGTGCTGGTCGAGAGGCCGCATTAATTGATACGCAGTATTTT. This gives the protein CSAGREAALIDTQYF.

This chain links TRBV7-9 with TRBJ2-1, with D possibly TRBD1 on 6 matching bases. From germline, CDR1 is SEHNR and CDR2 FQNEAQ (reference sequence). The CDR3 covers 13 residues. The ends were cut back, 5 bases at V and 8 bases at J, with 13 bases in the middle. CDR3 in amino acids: CASSRTGYDEQFF. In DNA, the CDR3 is TGTGCCAGCAGCCGCACAGGGTACGATGAGCAGTTCTTC.

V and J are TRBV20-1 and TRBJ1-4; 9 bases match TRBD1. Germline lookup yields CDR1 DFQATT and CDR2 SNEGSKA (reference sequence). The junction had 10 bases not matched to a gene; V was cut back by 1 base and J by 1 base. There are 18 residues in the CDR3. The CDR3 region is CSARGQGGRGVTNEKLFF. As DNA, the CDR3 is TGCAGTGCTAGAGGACAGGGGGGTAGGGGAGTAACTAATGAAAAACTGTTTTTT.

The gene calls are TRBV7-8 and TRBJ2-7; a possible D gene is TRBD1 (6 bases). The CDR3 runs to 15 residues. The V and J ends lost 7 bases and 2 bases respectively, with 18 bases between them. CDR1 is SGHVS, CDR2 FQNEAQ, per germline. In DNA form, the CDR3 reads TGTGCCAGCACCGGTAAGGACAGCGGCGCCTACGAGCAGTACTTC. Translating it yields CASTGKDSGAYEQYF.

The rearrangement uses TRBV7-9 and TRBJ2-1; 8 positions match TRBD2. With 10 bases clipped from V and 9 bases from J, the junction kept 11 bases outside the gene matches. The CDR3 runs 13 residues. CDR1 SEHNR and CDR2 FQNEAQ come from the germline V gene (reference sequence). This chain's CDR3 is CAIGASGPGEQFF. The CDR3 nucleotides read TGTGCCATCGGGGCTAGCGGGCCCGGTGAGCAGTTCTTC.

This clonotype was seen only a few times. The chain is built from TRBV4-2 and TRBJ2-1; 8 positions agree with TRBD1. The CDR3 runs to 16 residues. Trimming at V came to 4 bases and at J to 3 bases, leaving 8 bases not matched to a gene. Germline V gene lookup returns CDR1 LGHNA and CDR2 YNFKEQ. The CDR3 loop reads CASSPPAGQGYNEQFF. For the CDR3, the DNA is TGTGCCAGCAGCCCGCCCGCCGGACAGGGCTACAATGAGCAGTTCTTC.

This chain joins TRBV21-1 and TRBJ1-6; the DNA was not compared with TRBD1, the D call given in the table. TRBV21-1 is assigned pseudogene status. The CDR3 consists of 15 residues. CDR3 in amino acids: CASSKGDRGRSPLHF. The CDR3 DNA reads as TGTGCCAGCAGCAAAGGGGACAGGGGGCGTTCACCCCTCCACTTT.

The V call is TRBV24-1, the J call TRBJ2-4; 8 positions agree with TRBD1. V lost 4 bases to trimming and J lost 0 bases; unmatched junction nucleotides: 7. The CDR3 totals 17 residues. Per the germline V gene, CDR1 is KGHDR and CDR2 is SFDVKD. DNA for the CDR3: TGTGCCACCAGTGACCTAAGACAGGGGTTAGCCAAAAACATTCAGTACTTC. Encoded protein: CATSDLRQGLAKNIQYF.

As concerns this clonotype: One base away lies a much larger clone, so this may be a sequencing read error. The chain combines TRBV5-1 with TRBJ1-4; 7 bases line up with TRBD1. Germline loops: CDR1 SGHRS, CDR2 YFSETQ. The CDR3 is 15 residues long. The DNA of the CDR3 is TGCGCCAGCAGCGACGTTTCCGGGACAGCCGAAAAACTGATTTTT. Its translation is CASSDVSGTAEKLIF. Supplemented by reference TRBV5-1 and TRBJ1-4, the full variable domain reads KAGVTQTPRYLIKTRGQQVTLSCSPISGHRSVSWYQQTPGQGLQFLFEYFSETQRNKGNFPGRFSGRQFSNSRSEMNVSTLELGDSALYLCASSDVSGTAEKLIFGSGTQLSVL.

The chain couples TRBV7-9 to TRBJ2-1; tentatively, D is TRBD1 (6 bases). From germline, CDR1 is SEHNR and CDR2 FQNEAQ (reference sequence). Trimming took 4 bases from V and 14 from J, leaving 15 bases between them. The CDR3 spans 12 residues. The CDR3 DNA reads TGTGCCAGCAGCTCGAGAAGGGGGACCGAGTTCTTC. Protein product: CASSSRRGTEFF.

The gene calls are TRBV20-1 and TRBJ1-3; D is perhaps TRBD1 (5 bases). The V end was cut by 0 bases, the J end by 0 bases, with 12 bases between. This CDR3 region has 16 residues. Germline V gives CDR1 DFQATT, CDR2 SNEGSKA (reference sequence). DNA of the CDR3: TGCAGTGCTAGAGATGCCGGGGGGACCTCTGGAAACACCATATATTTT. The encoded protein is CSARDAGGTSGNTIYF.

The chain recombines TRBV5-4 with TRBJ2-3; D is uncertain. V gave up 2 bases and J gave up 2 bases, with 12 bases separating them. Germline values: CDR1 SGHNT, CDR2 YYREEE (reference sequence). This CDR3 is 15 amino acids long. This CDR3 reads CASSFGQRPTDTQYF. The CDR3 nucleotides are TGTGCCAGCAGCTTCGGCCAAAGACCCACAGATACGCAGTATTTT.

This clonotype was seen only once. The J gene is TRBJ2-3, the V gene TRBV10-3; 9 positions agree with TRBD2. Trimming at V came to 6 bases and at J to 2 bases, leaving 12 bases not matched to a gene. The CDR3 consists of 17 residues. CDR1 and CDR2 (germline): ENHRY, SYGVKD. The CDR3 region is CAISGLWRGGPTDTQYF. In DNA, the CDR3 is TGTGCCATCAGCGGTCTGTGGCGGGGGGGCCCCACAGATACGCAGTATTTT.

CDR3: CASRDKYQETQYF. The CDR3 DNA reads TGTGCCAGCAGGGACAAGTACCAAGAGACCCAGTACTTC. The chain couples TRBV7-8 to TRBJ2-5; TRBD1 is a possible D gene (5 bases). Deletions cut 6 bases from V and 0 bases from J, with 8 bases between. Germline V CDR1 and CDR2: SGHVS, FQNEAQ. The CDR3 contains 13 residues.

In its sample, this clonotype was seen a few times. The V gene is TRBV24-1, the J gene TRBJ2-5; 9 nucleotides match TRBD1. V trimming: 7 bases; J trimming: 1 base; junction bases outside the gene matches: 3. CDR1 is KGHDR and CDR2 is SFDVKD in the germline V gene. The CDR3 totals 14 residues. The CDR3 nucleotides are TGTGCCACCAGCACAGGGGGCTTCCAAGAGACCCAGTACTTC. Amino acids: CATSTGGFQETQYF.

Here the CDR3 DNA reads TGTGCCAGCAGAGATAGCGGAACCTACAATGAGCAGTTCTTC. Residues: CASRDSGTYNEQFF. V usage is TRBV6-5 and J usage is TRBJ2-1, with D perhaps TRBD2 (6 bases). The CDR3 extends over 14 amino acids. Trimming stripped 6 bases from V and 2 bases from J, with 11 bases between. CDR1 is MNHEY, CDR2 SVGAGI, per germline.

In nucleotides, the CDR3 is TGTGCCAGCAGCTCGGTTCCTGTCGACGGCCAGTACTTC. Protein product: CASSSVPVDGQYF. The chain is built from TRBV7-9 and TRBJ2-7; D remains ambiguous. Germline CDR1 is SEHNR and CDR2 is FQNEAQ (reference sequence). V was trimmed by 4 bases and J by 10 bases, leaving 17 bases between them. The length of the CDR3 is 13 residues. The variable domain in full, completed from reference TRBV7-9 and TRBJ2-7, reads DTGVSQNPRHKITKRGQNVTFRCDPISEHNRLYWYRQTLGQGPEFLTYFQNEAQLEKSRLLSDRFSAERPKGSFSTLEIQRTEQGDSAMYLCASSSVPVDGQYFGPGTRLTVT.

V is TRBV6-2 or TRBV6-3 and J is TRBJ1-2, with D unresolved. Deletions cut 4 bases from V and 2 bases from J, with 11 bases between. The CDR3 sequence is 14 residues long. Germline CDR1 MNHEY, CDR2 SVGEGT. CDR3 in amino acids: CASSSFRANYGYTF. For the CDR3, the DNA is TGTGCCAGCAGTTCGTTTCGGGCCAACTATGGCTACACCTTC.

CDR3 sequence: CASSLTRPSQETQYF. DNA for the CDR3: TGCGCCAGCAGCTTGACCAGGCCCTCGCAAGAGACCCAGTACTTC. The chain employs TRBV5-1 and TRBJ2-5; no reliable D call. Trimming took off 1 base at V and 2 bases at J, with 12 bases between the two ends. This CDR3 contains 15 residues. From germline, CDR1 is SGHRS and CDR2 YFSETQ.

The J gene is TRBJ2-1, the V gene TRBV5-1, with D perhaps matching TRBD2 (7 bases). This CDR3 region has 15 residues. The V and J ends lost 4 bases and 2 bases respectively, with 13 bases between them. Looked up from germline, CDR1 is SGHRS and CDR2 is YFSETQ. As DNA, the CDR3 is TGCGCCAGCAGCGATCGGGGGGCCCCCTACAATGAGCAGTTCTTC. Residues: CASSDRGAPYNEQFF.